This T cell receptor (beta chain) originates from a study of molecular identifiers for immune sequencing clone quantification. TCRdb re-called the PCR reads with MiXCR, one entry per CDR3 protein. The sample contains about 630,000 distinct CDR3 sequences, 25% of which appear only once. V lost 4 bases, J lost 7 bases, and 4 bases stayed unmatched. The CDR3 runs to 14 residues. The source of this sequence is a human donor in good health. Some libraries in this study had Jurkat cell RNA spiked in. Specimen: naive CD8+ T cells from blood, with Jurkat cell RNA spiked in. Described subset: FACS-sorted CD8+CD4-CCR7+CD45RA+ naive T cells. The V and J genes are TRBV12-3 or TRBV12-4 and TRBJ1-4, with TRBD1 identical over 9 bases. Here the CDR3 DNA reads TGTGCCAGCAGTTCGACAGGGGGGGGTGAAAAACTGTTTTTT. Protein product: CASSSTGGGEKLFF.